The 24 T cell receptor beta chains listed next were all sequenced from one sample in a study of PD-1 blockade in classical Hodgkin lymphoma. There was relapse after autologous stem cell transplantation in every patient, and there was variation in brentuximab vedotin exposure. Assay used: immunoSEQ multiplex PCR; TCRdb lists only in-frame clones, some missing. This table holds 10,000 to 15,000 clones, roughly 84% found once. The sample here was peripheral blood mononuclear cells (PBMCs), taken at baseline. The receptors derive from a human donor with classical Hodgkin lymphoma.

CDR3 loop: CASSLSGGVGGYTF. The CDR3 nucleotides read TGTGCCAGCAGTTTATCAGGCGGGGTAGGCGGCTACACCTTC. V usage is TRBV27 and J usage is TRBJ1-2; D call uncertain. CDR3 size: 14 residues. CDR1 and CDR2 from the germline V gene are MNHEY and SMNVEV (reference sequence). Trimming cost V 0 bases and J 8 bases, with 13 bases left between them.

The gene calls are TRBV5-1 and TRBJ2-3; D gene uncertain. From germline, CDR1 is SGHRS and CDR2 YFSETQ. The CDR3 runs 11 residues. The germline V and J ends were trimmed by 4 bases and 2 bases, with 2 bases remaining between them. CDR3 residues: CASSLTDTQYF. DNA of the CDR3: TGCGCCAGCAGCCTCACAGATACGCAGTATTTT.

The genes are TRBV7-9 and TRBJ2-3; D tentatively reads TRBD1 or TRBD2 (5 bases each). The V end lost 5 bases, the J end lost 8 bases, and 14 bases lay between the germline ends. CDR3 length: 13 residues. Germline CDR1 is SEHNR and CDR2 is FQNEAQ (reference sequence). CDR3 loop: CASSPQGPGTQYF. The CDR3 nucleotides read TGTGCCAGCAGCCCCCAGGGACCTGGTACGCAGTATTTT. Full variable domain (outside the CDR3, taken from reference TRBV7-9 and TRBJ2-3): DTGVSQNPRHKITKRGQNVTFRCDPISEHNRLYWYRQTLGQGPEFLTYFQNEAQLEKSRLLSDRFSAERPKGSFSTLEIQRTEQGDSAMYLCASSPQGPGTQYFGPGTRLTVL.

The DNA of the CDR3 is TGTGCCAGCAGCGTTAGCGGGGGTATCGGGGAGCTGTTTTTT. This codes for CASSVSGGIGELFF. The V call is TRBV11-2, the J call TRBJ2-2; 9 nucleotides match TRBD2. Germline values: CDR1 SGHAT, CDR2 FQNNGV. This CDR3 has 14 amino acids. The J segment lost 7 bases and the V segment lost 5 bases, leaving 5 bases of the junction unmatched.

V and J are TRBV7-6 and TRBJ2-2; TRBD1 matches 8 bases. This CDR3 has 16 residues. Trimming removed 5 bases from V and 8 bases from J; junction bases left unmatched: 13. Looked up from germline, CDR1 is SGHVS and CDR2 is FNYEAQ. The CDR3 DNA follows: TGTGCCAGCAGCCCCCCGACAGGGGCCCTGGGAGGGGAGCTGTTTTTT. Protein sequence: CASSPPTGALGGELFF.

J is TRBJ1-4 and V is TRBV13, with 9 nucleotides matching TRBD1. The CDR3 extends over 16 amino acids. The trim removed 1 base at V and 1 base at J, leaving 1 base unmatched. Germline V CDR1 and CDR2: PRHDT, FYEKMQ (reference sequence). The DNA of the CDR3 is TGTGCCAGCAGCTTAGACAGGGGGCAAACTAATGAAAAACTGTTTTTT. Amino acid sequence: CASSLDRGQTNEKLFF.

The chain links TRBV2 to TRBJ2-7; maybe TRBD2 (6 bases). Looked up from germline, CDR1 is SNHLY and CDR2 is FYNNEI. Trimming removed 3 bases at V and 7 bases at J, with 19 bases between. The CDR3 has 15 amino acids. DNA of the CDR3: TGTGCCAGCAGTGAGCGGGGCTCCCCTACGTTAGAGCAGTACGTC. Its translation is CASSERGSPTLEQYV.

This clone was recorded a few times. This chain links TRBV4-1 with TRBJ1-5; TRBD1 is a possible D gene (5 bases). CDR3 length: 16 amino acids. Germline CDR1 and CDR2: MGHRA and YSYEKL. V lost 0 bases to trimming and J lost 0 bases, with 9 bases between them. The CDR3 DNA reads as TGCGCCAGCAGCCAAGATAGGGGTCTTAGCAATCAGCCCCAGCATTTT. Encoded protein: CASSQDRGLSNQPQHF.

CDR3 coding DNA: TGTGCCAGCAGTGAACGGTGGGCAGGGGAGGGTGAAAAACTGTTTTTT. Its translation: CASSERWAGEGEKLFF. The chain combines TRBV6-1 with TRBJ1-4; perhaps TRBD1 as D (6 bases). The CDR3 has 16 residues. Trimming took off 2 bases at V and 7 bases at J, with 17 bases between the two ends. CDR1 and CDR2 from the germline V gene are MNHNS and SASEGT.

The chain is built from TRBV5-6 and TRBJ2-5; 11 bases align to TRBD2. The CDR3 has 19 residues. From germline, CDR1 is SGHDT and CDR2 YYEEEE. V shed 1 base and J 5 bases; nucleotides not matched to a gene: 16. The CDR3 coding sequence is TGTGCCAGCAGCTTGTGGGGTCTAGCGGGAGGTTTTGAGTGGGAGACCCAGTACTTC. Protein product: CASSLWGLAGGFEWETQYF.

The rearrangement links TRBV18 to TRBJ1-1; tentatively, D is TRBD1 (6 bases). CDR1 and CDR2 from the germline V gene are KGHSH and LQKENI. CDR3 size: 14 residues. V was shortened by 5 bases and J by 1 base, with 11 bases between the two germline ends. The DNA for the CDR3 is TGTGCCAGCTCAGACAAGACAGGGAACACTGAAGCTTTCTTT. This gives the protein CASSDKTGNTEAFF.

This clone was detected only a few times. V is TRBV19 and J is TRBJ1-1; D might be TRBD1 (5 bases). The CDR3 covers 14 residues. Germline lookup yields CDR1 LNHDA and CDR2 SQIVND (reference sequence). V gave up 2 bases and J gave up 6 bases, with 13 bases separating them. CDR3 nucleotides: TGTGCCAGTAGTATACTACGGGGCGAAGCTGAAGCTTTCTTT. This translates into CASSILRGEAEAFF.

This chain links TRBV6-6 with TRBJ1-5, with no clear D. The CDR3 sequence is 13 residues long. Germline CDR1 reads MNHNY; CDR2 reads SVGAGI (reference sequence). The V end lost 5 bases, the J end lost 9 bases, and 14 bases lay between the germline ends. In DNA, the CDR3 is TGTGCCAGCAGTCATGAAAATAAACGGCCCCAGCATTTT. This gives the protein CASSHENKRPQHF.

This chain uses TRBV7-9 with TRBJ1-1; D call uncertain. This CDR3 has 12 amino acids. Germline V gene lookup returns CDR1 SEHNR and CDR2 FQNEAQ (reference sequence). Trimming took off 3 bases at V and 1 base at J, with 3 bases between the two ends. As DNA, the CDR3 is TGTGCCAGCAGCTTTTGGAACACTGAAGCTTTCTTT. Its translation: CASSFWNTEAFF. The whole variable domain, filled in from reference TRBV7-9 and TRBJ1-1, reads DTGVSQNPRHKITKRGQNVTFRCDPISEHNRLYWYRQTLGQGPEFLTYFQNEAQLEKSRLLSDRFSAERPKGSFSTLEIQRTEQGDSAMYLCASSFWNTEAFFGQGTRLTVV.

The J gene is TRBJ1-4, the V gene TRBV4-3; tentative D call: TRBD1 (5 bases). CDR1 LGHNA and CDR2 YSLEER come from the germline V gene. This CDR3 is 15 amino acids long. Trimming took 1 base from V and 8 from J, leaving 14 bases between them. CDR3 amino acids: CASSQVGRSAEKLFF. CDR3 coding DNA: TGCGCCAGCAGCCAAGTGGGGCGGAGCGCCGAAAAACTGTTTTTT.

This clone appeared once. The V and J genes are TRBV4-1 and TRBJ2-4; D is undetermined. This CDR3 is 15 amino acids long. CDR1 is MGHRA, CDR2 YSYEKL, per germline. Trimming shortened V by 1 base and J by 0 bases, and 7 bases separated the two germline ends. The CDR3 DNA reads as TGCGCCAGCAGCCAAGTTCTGCTAGCCAAAAACATTCAGTACTTC. Its protein product is CASSQVLLAKNIQYF.

Here the CDR3 reads CASSLRWASGYNEQFF. In DNA, the CDR3 is TGTGCCAGCAGCTTGCGGTGGGCTAGCGGTTACAATGAGCAGTTCTTC. The J gene is TRBJ2-1, the V gene TRBV5-4; 7 bases are a match to TRBD2. This CDR3 has 16 amino acids. The germline CDR1 and CDR2 sequences are SGHNT and YYREEE (reference sequence). J lost 4 bases, V lost 1 base, and 8 bases had no gene match.

The V gene is TRBV5-4, the J gene TRBJ1-5, with D maybe TRBD1 (5 bases). This CDR3 contains 16 residues. The V end was cut by 3 bases, the J end by 0 bases, with 13 bases between. Germline V gives CDR1 SGHNT, CDR2 YYREEE (reference sequence). The CDR3 DNA is TGTGCCAGCAGCTGGACCCTGGGGGTTAGCAATCAGCCCCAGCATTTT. Its translation is CASSWTLGVSNQPQHF. The full variable domain, with the rest looked up from reference TRBV5-4 and TRBJ1-5, is ETGVTQSPTHLIKTRGQQVTLRCSSQSGHNTVSWYQQALGQGPQFIFQYYREEENGRGNFPPRFSGLQFPNYSSELNVNALELDDSALYLCASSWTLGVSNQPQHFGDGTRLSIL.

CDR3 bases: TGCGCCAGCAGCCTAGCCGGGACTACTCAGTTCTTC. Residues: CASSLAGTTQFF. V usage is TRBV5-1 and J usage is TRBJ2-1, with TRBD2 matching 7 bases. Per germline, CDR1 SGHRS and CDR2 YFSETQ. The V and J ends lost 4 bases and 13 bases, in that order; junction bases with no gene match: 8. The CDR3 runs to 12 residues.

V gene TRBV6-6 combines with J gene TRBJ2-5, with D uncertain. CDR3 length: 12 residues. Trimming took off 5 bases at V and 11 bases at J, with 15 bases between the two ends. Germline V gene data show CDR1 as MNHNY and CDR2 as SVGAGI (reference sequence). CDR3 nucleotide sequence: TGTGCCAGCAGTACCAGAAGGGCTCGGCAGTACTTC. Amino acid sequence: CASSTRRARQYF.

This chain joins TRBV5-1 and TRBJ2-3, with D maybe TRBD2 (7 bases). V was cut by 5 bases and J by 5 bases, with 15 bases left in between. Germline values: CDR1 SGHRS, CDR2 YFSETQ. This CDR3 spans 14 amino acids. The CDR3 DNA is TGCGCCAGCAGTCCTAGCGGAGGGGGAGATACGCAGTATTTT. This gives the protein CASSPSGGGDTQYF.

This sequence joins TRBV28 and TRBJ1-1, with D perhaps matching TRBD1 (6 bases). The CDR3 covers 16 residues. The V gene's germline CDR1 is MDHEN and CDR2 SYDVKM. The ends were cut back, 5 bases at V and 5 bases at J, with 21 bases in the middle. The CDR3 sequence: CASSTRIRQAGTEAFF. The DNA for the CDR3 is TGTGCCAGCAGTACCCGAATAAGACAGGCCGGGACTGAAGCTTTCTTT.

This chain connects TRBV7-2 to TRBJ1-1; the match to TRBD1 covers 7 bases. Germline assignment: CDR1 SGHTA and CDR2 FQGNSA. Trimming took 1 base from V and 8 from J; bases not matched to a gene: 1. CDR3 length: 12 amino acids. As DNA, the CDR3 is TGTGCCAGCAGCTTAGTGGACAGGGAAGCTTTCTTT. It is translated as CASSLVDREAFF.

Points on this clone: An end of the junction differs from the germline gene, which may be a read error. J is TRBJ2-6 and V is TRBV7-7, with 7 nucleotides matching TRBD1. Germline CDR1 and CDR2: SSHAT and FNYEAQ (reference sequence). CDR3 size: 15 residues. The CDR3 nucleotides are TGTGCTAGCAGCCAAGACAGGGTTGGGGCCAACGTCCTGACTTTC. This gives the protein CASSQDRVGANVLTF.